Listed below are T cell receptor beta chains from one sample, sequenced in a study of cytomegalovirus exposure and HLA in healthy donors. The data were produced by immunoSEQ multiplex PCR, yet TCRdb's version contains in-frame clones alone and is incomplete. The sample holds roughly 200,000 clones, over 65% seen once. The sequenced sample consisted of PBMCs. All receptors derive from a woman between 55 and 75 years old in good health and CMV-seropositive. Each CDR3 is given with its conserved first and last residue. D genes are given only for firm matches. Clone size is not always given. Where it is, it says once, few, many or a class for expanded clones.

>few|-|TRBJ2-1|TRBV27
TGTGCCACCACGAAGGCGGGACAGAAAAACAATGAGCAGTTCTTC
CATTKAGQKNNEQFF
>-|-|TRBJ2-7|TRBV7-2
TGTGCCAGCAGCGACAGGCCTAAGACCTACGAGCAGTACTTC
CASSDRPKTYEQYF
>once|-|TRBJ2-1|TRBV9
TGTGCCAGCAGCGTGGGGCGGGGATACTACAATGAGCAGTTCTTC
CASSVGRGYYNEQFF
>-|-|TRBJ1-1|TRBV7-9
TGTGCCAGCAGCTTAGGGAGGGAATTCACTGAAGCTTTCTTT
CASSLGREFTEAFF
>-|-|TRBJ1-5|TRBV10-3
TGTGCCATCAGTGAGTCGGAGGGAACGCCCCAGCATTTT
CAISESEGTPQHF
>-|-|TRBJ1-2|TRBV5-1
TGCGCCAGCAGCCTCACGGACAGTAACTATGGCTACACCTTC
CASSLTDSNYGYTF
>-|TRBD1|TRBJ2-5|TRBV11-3
TGTGCCAGCAGCCCGACAGGGGGCGGGGAGACCCAGTACTTC
CASSPTGGGETQYF
>-|TRBD2|TRBJ2-7|TRBV5-1
TGCGCCAGCAGCTTGGGGACTAGCGGGGGGGCCTACGAGCAGTACTTC
CASSLGTSGGAYEQYF
>-|-|TRBJ2-4|TRBV10-3
TGTGCCATCAGGGGGGACTCGTCAGCCAAAAACATTCAGTACTTC
CAIRGDSSAKNIQYF
>-|TRBD1|TRBJ1-2|TRBV13
TGTGCCAGCAGCTTAGGCCATAGAAGGGAACAGGGGGCGCGTGGCTACACCTTC
CASSLGHRREQGARGYTF
>once|TRBD2|TRBJ2-5|TRBV19
TGTGCCAGTAGTGGCCAGCGGGAGGTTTACGAGACCCAGTACTTC
CASSGQREVYETQYF
>few|TRBD1|TRBJ1-2|TRBV5-6
TGTGCCAGCAGCTTGGTTCAGGGGGAAATCCGCTATGGCTACACCTTC
CASSLVQGEIRYGYTF
>few|TRBD1|TRBJ1-5|TRBV19
TGTGCCAGTATCCCGGGACAGGGGGGTCAGCCCCAGCATTTT
CASIPGQGGQPQHF
>-|-|TRBJ1-5|TRBV15
TGTGCCACCAGCAGAGGAGGGAGAAACAATCAGCCCCAGCATTTT
CATSRGGRNNQPQHF
>-|-|TRBJ2-6|TRBV30
TGTGCCTGGAGTCCGCTTTCTCACATGTCTTCAGGGGCCAACGGCCTGACTTTC
CAWSPLSHMSSGANGLTF
>-|-|TRBJ2-1|TRBV7-2
TGTGCCAGCAGCTTAGAACTCTTCAATGAGCAGTTCTTC
CASSLELFNEQFF
>-|-|TRBJ2-2|TRBV9
TGTGCCAGCAGCGTAGTTTCTGGGCCCACCGGGGAGCTGTTTTTT
CASSVVSGPTGELFF
>-|-|TRBJ1-4|TRBV19
TGTGCCAGTAGTATCGGGCAGGGTGCAACTAATGAAAAACTGTTTTTT
CASSIGQGATNEKLFF
>-|TRBD1|TRBJ2-5|TRBV6-6
TGTGCCAGCAGTTACATGCAGGGGGCAGAGACCCAGTACTTC
CASSYMQGAETQYF
>once|TRBD1|TRBJ2-2|TRBV19
TGTGCCAGTAGTACCAACAGGGGGCGATTCACCGGGGAGCTGTTTTTT
CASSTNRGRFTGELFF
>-|TRBD1|TRBJ2-7|TRBV7-9
TGTGCCAGCAGCTTAGGGGGACAGGGTCGGGAGCAGTACTTC
CASSLGGQGREQYF
>-|-|TRBJ2-7|TRBV7-2
TGTGCCAGCAGCTCCCACAGGTACTCCTACGAGCAGTACTTC
CASSSHRYSYEQYF
>-|-|TRBJ2-7|TRBV5-1
TGCGCCAGCAGCTTGGGAACTAACTCCTACGAGCAGTACTTC
CASSLGTNSYEQYF
>-|-|TRBJ1-1|TRBV6-1
TGTGCCAGCAGTGACGCAGGGGTTACTGAAGCTTTCTTT
CASSDAGVTEAFF
>-|-|TRBJ2-2|TRBV7-2
TGTGCCAGCAGCTTATTCGACACCGGGGAGCTGTTTTTT
CASSLFDTGELFF
>-|-|TRBJ1-2|TRBV7-9
TGTGCCAGCAGCCTCGTCTTGTATGGCTACACCTTC
CASSLVLYGYTF
>-|TRBD2|TRBJ2-5|TRBV25-1
TGTGCCAGCAGCGCCGGAGCACTAGCGGCTAAAGAGACCCAGTACTTC
CASSAGALAAKETQYF
>once|TRBD2|TRBJ2-2|TRBV30
TGTGCCTGGACTAGCGGGTATACCGGGGAGCTGTTTTTT
CAWTSGYTGELFF
>few|-|TRBJ1-2|TRBV6-5
TGTGCCAGCAGTTACGATGAACAGGGTGCTAACTATGGCTACACCTTC
CASSYDEQGANYGYTF
>-|-|TRBJ1-4|TRBV18
TGTGCCAGCTCGCCACTTAGAGGAAAACTGTTTTTT
CASSPLRGKLFF
>-|TRBD1|TRBJ1-3|TRBV7-9
TGTGCCAGCAGCTCCGGGACAGGGAACTCTGGAAACACCATATATTTT
CASSSGTGNSGNTIYF
>-|TRBD1|TRBJ1-5|TRBV10-2
TGCGCCAGCAGGGGACAGACCAGCAATCAGCCCCAGCATTTT
CASRGQTSNQPQHF
>few|TRBD2|TRBJ2-5|TRBV28
TGTGCCAGCAGTTTAATGGGACTAGCGGGAGTAAAGACCCAGTACTTC
CASSLMGLAGVKTQYF
>-|TRBD1|TRBJ2-1|TRBV19
TGTGCCAGTAGCTCTTCGATAACAGGGGGCGAGCAGTTCTTC
CASSSSITGGEQFF
>-|-|TRBJ2-1|TRBV2
TGTGCCAGCAGTGATAGTCAGGAGTGGGGCGGATCCTACAATGAGCAGTTCTTC
CASSDSQEWGGSYNEQFF
>-|-|TRBJ2-2|TRBV19
TGTGCCAGTAGTAACCAGGGGAACACCGGGGAGCTGTTTTTT
CASSNQGNTGELFF
>-|TRBD1|TRBJ1-3|TRBV30
TGTGCCTGGAGTACACAGGGGGACTCCTCTGGAAACACCATATATTTT
CAWSTQGDSSGNTIYF
>-|-|TRBJ1-5|TRBV6-1
TGTGCCAGCAGTGAAGAAAACGAGGGCGCGCAGCCCCAGCATTTT
CASSEENEGAQPQHF
>few|-|TRBJ2-1|TRBV6-1
-
CASILGGFNNEQFF
>-|-|TRBJ2-3|TRBV7-2
TGTGCCAGCAGCTTAGACGGGGGGCAAGTTACAGATACGCAGTATTTT
CASSLDGGQVTDTQYF
>-|TRBD2|TRBJ2-1|TRBV5-4
TGTGCCAGCAGCTTGGGCGGGGGTAGCGGGATTTTGAATGAGCAGTTCTTC
CASSLGGGSGILNEQFF
>-|TRBD1|TRBJ1-4|TRBV27
TGTGCCAGCAGTGAGCAGGGGGCGGTTAATGAAAAACTGTTTTTT
CASSEQGAVNEKLFF
>few|TRBD1|TRBJ1-1|TRBV7-2
TGTGCCAGCAGTTGGACAGGGGGGAACACTGAAGCTTTCTTT
CASSWTGGNTEAFF
>-|-|TRBJ2-7|TRBV28
TGTGCCAGCAGTTTACAATCCTACGAGCAGTACTTC
CASSLQSYEQYF
>-|-|TRBJ2-7|TRBV7-2
TGTGCCAGCAGCAACAAGCGGTTGACCTACGAGCAGTACTTC
CASSNKRLTYEQYF
>few|TRBD1|TRBJ2-2|TRBV7-2
TGTGCCAGCAGCACCCGACAGGGGGCATTCGGGGAGCTGTTTTTT
CASSTRQGAFGELFF
>-|-|TRBJ2-3|TRBV7-2
TGTGCCAGCGTCTATACGCAGCGGCCCACAGATACGCAGTATTTT
CASVYTQRPTDTQYF
>-|TRBD1|TRBJ2-1|TRBV11-2
TGTGCCAGCAGCCCAAGGACAGGGTTTGGCTCCTACAATGAGCAGTTCTTC
CASSPRTGFGSYNEQFF
>few|TRBD1|TRBJ1-5|TRBV7-9
TGTGCCAGCAGCCCCGCAGGGGGTAGGGTGAAGCCCCAGCATTTT
CASSPAGGRVKPQHF
>few|-|TRBJ2-1|TRBV9
TGTGCCAGCAGCGTACTAGCTAGCTCCTACAATGAGCAGTTCTTC
CASSVLASSYNEQFF
>-|TRBD1|TRBJ2-2|TRBV19
TGTGCCAGTAGTATAGAGGGCACAGGGGAGCTGCTTTTT
CASSIEGTGELLF
>-|TRBD1|TRBJ1-4|TRBV6-1
TGTGCCAGCAGTGGACAGGGCCCCAATGAAAAACTGTTTTTT
CASSGQGPNEKLFF
>-|-|TRBJ2-2|TRBV19
TGTGCCAGTAGTATCAGGCCCAGAGCCGGGGAGCTGTTTTTT
CASSIRPRAGELFF